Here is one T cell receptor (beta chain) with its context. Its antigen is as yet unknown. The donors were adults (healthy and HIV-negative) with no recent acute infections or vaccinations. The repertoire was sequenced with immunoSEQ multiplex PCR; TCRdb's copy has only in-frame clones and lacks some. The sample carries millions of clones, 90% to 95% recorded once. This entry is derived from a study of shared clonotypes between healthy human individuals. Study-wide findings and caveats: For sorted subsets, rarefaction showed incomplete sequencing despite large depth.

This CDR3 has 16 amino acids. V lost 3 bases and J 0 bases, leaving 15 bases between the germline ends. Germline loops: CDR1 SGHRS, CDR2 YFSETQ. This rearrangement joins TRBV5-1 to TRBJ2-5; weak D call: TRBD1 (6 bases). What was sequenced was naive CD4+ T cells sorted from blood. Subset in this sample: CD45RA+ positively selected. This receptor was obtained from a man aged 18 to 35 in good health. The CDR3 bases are TGCGCCAGCAGCTCGACGACAGGAGTGTACCAAGAGACCCAGTACTTC. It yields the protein CASSSTTGVYQETQYF.